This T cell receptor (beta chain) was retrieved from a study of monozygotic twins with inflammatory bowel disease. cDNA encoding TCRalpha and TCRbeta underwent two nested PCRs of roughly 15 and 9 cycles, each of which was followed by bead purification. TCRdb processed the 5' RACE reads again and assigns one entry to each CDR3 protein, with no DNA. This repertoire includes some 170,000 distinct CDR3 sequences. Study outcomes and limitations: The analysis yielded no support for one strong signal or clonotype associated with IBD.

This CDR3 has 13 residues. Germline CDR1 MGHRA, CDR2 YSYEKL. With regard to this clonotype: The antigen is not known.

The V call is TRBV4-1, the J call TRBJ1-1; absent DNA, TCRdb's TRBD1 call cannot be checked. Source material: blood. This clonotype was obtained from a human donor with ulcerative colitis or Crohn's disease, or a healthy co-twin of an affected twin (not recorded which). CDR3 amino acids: CASSHIGGTEAFF.